These T cell receptor beta chains were read from a single sample in a study of blood T cell repertoires in COVID-19. Clones were sequenced by immunoSEQ multiplex PCR, and TCRdb holds only the in-frame ones, with some missing. This table holds about 190,000 clones, less than 80% found once. Sequencing was performed on peripheral blood. These receptors all come from a man in his fifties who had recovered from COVID-19. CDR3s include the opening cysteine and the closing phenylalanine or tryptophan. Each record gives: D gene, V gene, J gene, clone size, CDR3 DNA, CDR3 protein. A D gene is named only where the DNA matches it firmly. Some rows mark clone size as missing; the rest say once, few, many or name a class of expanded clone.

d_call: NA
v_call: TRBV15
j_call: TRBJ2-3
clone_size: NA
cdr3_nt: TGTGCCACCAGCAGAGGATTGGCGGCCAGCACAGATACGCAGTATTTT
cdr3_aa: CATSRGLAASTDTQYF

d_call: TRBD2
v_call: TRBV7-8
j_call: TRBJ2-2
clone_size: NA
cdr3_nt: TGTGCCAGCAGCTGGTCTAGCGGGAGGGTGGACACCGGGGAGCTGTTTTTT
cdr3_aa: CASSWSSGRVDTGELFF

d_call: NA
v_call: TRBV10-2
j_call: TRBJ2-2
clone_size: NA
cdr3_nt: TGCGCCAGCAGGTATACCACAGGGACCGGGGAGCTGTTTTTT
cdr3_aa: CASRYTTGTGELFF

d_call: NA
v_call: TRBV19
j_call: TRBJ1-5
clone_size: few
cdr3_nt: TGTGCCAGTACCGAGCGGGGGGGGCTAAACAATCAGCCCCAGCATTTT
cdr3_aa: CASTERGGLNNQPQHF

d_call: NA
v_call: TRBV6-5
j_call: TRBJ2-3
clone_size: NA
cdr3_nt: TGTGCCAGCAGTCCCGGAGGTAGCGTAGATACGCAGTATTTT
cdr3_aa: CASSPGGSVDTQYF

d_call: NA
v_call: TRBV10-3
j_call: TRBJ1-1
clone_size: once
cdr3_nt: TGTGCCATCAGTGCAGCAAGCGAGAACACTGAAGCTTTCTTT
cdr3_aa: CAISAASENTEAFF

d_call: NA
v_call: TRBV6-1
j_call: TRBJ2-1
clone_size: NA
cdr3_nt: TGTGCCAGCAGTGAGGTTCCCGGGGAGCAGTTCTTC
cdr3_aa: CASSEVPGEQFF

d_call: NA
v_call: TRBV9
j_call: TRBJ1-6
clone_size: NA
cdr3_nt: TGTGCCAGCAGCGCCGAGGGTCGTTATTCACCCCTCCACTTT
cdr3_aa: CASSAEGRYSPLHF

d_call: NA
v_call: TRBV24-1
j_call: TRBJ2-1
clone_size: few
cdr3_nt: TGTGCCACCAGCCCGACTTCCTTAGGTTCCTACAATGAGCAGTTCTTC
cdr3_aa: CATSPTSLGSYNEQFF

d_call: TRBD2
v_call: TRBV6-1
j_call: TRBJ2-2
clone_size: once
cdr3_nt: TGTGCCAGCAGTGATCTAGCGGGGGTCACCGGGGAGCTGTTTTTT
cdr3_aa: CASSDLAGVTGELFF

d_call: NA
v_call: TRBV7-2
j_call: TRBJ1-1
clone_size: once
cdr3_nt: TGTGCCAGCAGCTTTAAAATGAACACTGAAGCTTTCTTT
cdr3_aa: CASSFKMNTEAFF

d_call: NA
v_call: TRBV18
j_call: TRBJ2-5
clone_size: NA
cdr3_nt: TGTGCCAGCTCACCACGCTTCGTTGAGGGGGCGGGGGAGACCCAGTACTTC
cdr3_aa: CASSPRFVEGAGETQYF

d_call: TRBD1
v_call: TRBV27
j_call: TRBJ2-7
clone_size: few
cdr3_nt: TGTGCCAGCAGGCGGGACAGGAACTCCTACGAGCAGTACTTC
cdr3_aa: CASRRDRNSYEQYF

d_call: NA
v_call: TRBV5-4
j_call: TRBJ1-2
clone_size: NA
cdr3_nt: TGTGCCAGCAGCTTGGGGCAGGGGAGCTCTTATGGCTACACCTTC
cdr3_aa: CASSLGQGSSYGYTF

d_call: TRBD1
v_call: TRBV24-1
j_call: TRBJ2-3
clone_size: NA
cdr3_nt: TGTGCCACCAGTGAACCGGGACAGGGGGCTGCAGATACGCAGTATTTT
cdr3_aa: CATSEPGQGAADTQYF

d_call: NA
v_call: TRBV27
j_call: TRBJ2-5
clone_size: once
cdr3_nt: TGTGCCAGCAGTTTCAGGGCAGGGGAGACCCAGTACTTC
cdr3_aa: CASSFRAGETQYF